This T cell receptor (beta chain) was sequenced for a study of cytomegalovirus exposure and HLA in healthy donors. Study-level background: Early released data comprised around 85 million unique TCRs from HLA-typed donors. Study results and caveats: Upon later analysis, TCR association rates were observed to vary by HLA locus, being highest for DRB1 and lowest for HLA-C. Among TCR sequences, most were rare, though some public TCRs appeared in many donors.

Concerning this clone: The antigen remains unidentified.

60 Vbeta and 13 Jbeta primers were used in PCR. Method: immunoSEQ multiplex PCR; TCRdb's copy keeps in-frame clones and lacks some. The sample gives 84,000 or so clones, approximately 65% of which show up once; around 5.5% is in the top ten. The V gene lost 0 bases and the J gene lost 4 bases, with 5 bases spanning the gap. Germline lookup yields CDR1 SGHRS and CDR2 YFSETQ. The CDR3 spans 13 residues. The chain couples TRBV5-1 to TRBJ2-1; the D is unclear. The receptor's source is a woman aged 25 to 39 in good health and CMV-seropositive. Sequenced sample: PBMCs. The CDR3 bases are TGCGCCAGCAGCTTGGAAGAGTACAATGAGCAGTTCTTC. The encoded protein is CASSLEEYNEQFF.